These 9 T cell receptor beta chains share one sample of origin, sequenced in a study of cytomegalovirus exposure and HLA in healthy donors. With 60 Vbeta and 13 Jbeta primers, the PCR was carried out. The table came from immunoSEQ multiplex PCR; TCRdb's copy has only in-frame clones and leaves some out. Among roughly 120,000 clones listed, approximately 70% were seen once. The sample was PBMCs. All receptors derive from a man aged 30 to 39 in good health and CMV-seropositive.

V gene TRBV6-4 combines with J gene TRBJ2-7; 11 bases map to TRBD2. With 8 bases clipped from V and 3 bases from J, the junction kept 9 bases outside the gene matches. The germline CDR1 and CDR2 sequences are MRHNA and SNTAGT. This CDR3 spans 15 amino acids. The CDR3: CASPLAGGRGYEQYV. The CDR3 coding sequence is TGTGCCAGCCCATTAGCGGGAGGGAGGGGCTACGAGCAGTACGTC.

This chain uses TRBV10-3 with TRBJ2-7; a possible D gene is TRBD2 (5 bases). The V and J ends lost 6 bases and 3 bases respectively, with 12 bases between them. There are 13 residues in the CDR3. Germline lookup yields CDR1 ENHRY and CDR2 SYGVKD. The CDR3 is CAISVTDFYEQYF. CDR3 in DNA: TGTGCCATCAGCGTGACGGACTTCTACGAGCAGTACTTC.

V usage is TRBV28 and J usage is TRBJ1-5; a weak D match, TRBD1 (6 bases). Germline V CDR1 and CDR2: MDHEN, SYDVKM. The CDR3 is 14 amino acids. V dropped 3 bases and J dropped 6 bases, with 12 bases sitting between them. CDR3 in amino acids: CASSLGAYGQPQHF. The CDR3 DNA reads TGTGCCAGCAGTTTGGGGGCGTACGGTCAGCCCCAGCATTTT.

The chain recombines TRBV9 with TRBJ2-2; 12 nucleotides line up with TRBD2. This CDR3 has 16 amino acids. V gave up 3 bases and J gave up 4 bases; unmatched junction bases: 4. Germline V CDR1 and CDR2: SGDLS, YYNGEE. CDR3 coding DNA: TGTGCCAGCAGCGCGCTAGCGGGGGGGCTCACCGGGGAGCTGTTTTTT. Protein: CASSALAGGLTGELFF.

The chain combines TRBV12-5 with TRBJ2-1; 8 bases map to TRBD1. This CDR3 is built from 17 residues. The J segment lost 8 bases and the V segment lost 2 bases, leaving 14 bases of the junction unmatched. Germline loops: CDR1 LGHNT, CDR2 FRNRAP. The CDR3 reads CASGLYSGTGLRDEQFF. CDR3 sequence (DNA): TGTGCTAGTGGTTTGTATTCCGGGACAGGTCTTCGGGATGAGCAGTTCTTC.

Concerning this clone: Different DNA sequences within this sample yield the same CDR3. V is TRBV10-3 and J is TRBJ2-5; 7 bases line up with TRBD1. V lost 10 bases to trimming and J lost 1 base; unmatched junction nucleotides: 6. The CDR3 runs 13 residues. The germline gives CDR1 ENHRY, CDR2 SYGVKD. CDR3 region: CATTRDSQETQYF. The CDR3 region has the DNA TGTGCCACCACTCGGGACAGCCAAGAGACCCAGTACTTC.

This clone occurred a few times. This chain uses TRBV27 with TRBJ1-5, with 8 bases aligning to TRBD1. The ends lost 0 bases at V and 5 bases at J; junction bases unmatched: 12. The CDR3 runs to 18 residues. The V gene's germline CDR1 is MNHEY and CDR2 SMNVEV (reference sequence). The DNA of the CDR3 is TGTGCCAGCAGTTTATCGCCCCCGCGACAGGGGCAATATCAGCCCCAGCATTTT. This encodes CASSLSPPRQGQYQPQHF.

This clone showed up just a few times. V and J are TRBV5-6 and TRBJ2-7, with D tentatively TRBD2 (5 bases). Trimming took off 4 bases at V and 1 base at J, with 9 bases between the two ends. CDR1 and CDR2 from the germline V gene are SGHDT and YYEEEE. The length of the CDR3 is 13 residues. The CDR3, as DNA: TGTGCCAGCAGCCGTACGGGATCCTACGAGCAGTACTTC. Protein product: CASSRTGSYEQYF.

The CDR3 is CASRGVTGFYSNQPQHF. CDR3 nucleotides: TGTGCCAGCAGGGGGGTGACAGGGTTCTATAGCAATCAGCCCCAGCATTTT. The gene calls are TRBV2 and TRBJ1-5; 7 positions agree with TRBD1. The CDR3 is made up of 17 amino acids. The germline gives CDR1 SNHLY, CDR2 FYNNEI. After removal of 6 bases from V and 0 bases from J, the junction contained 11 bases not matched to a gene.